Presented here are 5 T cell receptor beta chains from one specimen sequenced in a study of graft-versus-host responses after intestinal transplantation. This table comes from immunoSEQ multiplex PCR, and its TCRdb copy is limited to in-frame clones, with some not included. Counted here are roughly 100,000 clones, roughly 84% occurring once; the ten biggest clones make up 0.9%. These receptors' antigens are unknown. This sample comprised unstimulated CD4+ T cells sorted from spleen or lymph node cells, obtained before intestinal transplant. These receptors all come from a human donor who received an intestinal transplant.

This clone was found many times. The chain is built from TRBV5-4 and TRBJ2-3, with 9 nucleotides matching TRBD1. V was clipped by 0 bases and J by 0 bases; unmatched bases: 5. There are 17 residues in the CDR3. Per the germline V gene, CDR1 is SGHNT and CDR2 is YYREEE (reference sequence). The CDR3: CASSLGGQGSSTDTQYF. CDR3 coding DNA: TGTGCCAGCAGCTTGGGGGGACAGGGAAGTAGCACAGATACGCAGTATTTT.

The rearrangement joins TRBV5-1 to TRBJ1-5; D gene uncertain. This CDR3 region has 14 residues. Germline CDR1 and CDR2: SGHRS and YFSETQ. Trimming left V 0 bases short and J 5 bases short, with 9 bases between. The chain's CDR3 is CASSLGLGDQPQHF. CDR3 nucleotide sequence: TGCGCCAGCAGCTTGGGGCTAGGAGATCAGCCCCAGCATTTT.

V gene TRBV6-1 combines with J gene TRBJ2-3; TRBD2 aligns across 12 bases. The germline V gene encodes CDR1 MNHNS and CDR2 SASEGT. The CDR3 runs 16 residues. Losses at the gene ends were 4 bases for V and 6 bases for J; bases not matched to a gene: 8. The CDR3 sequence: CASSVTSGGSRDTQYF. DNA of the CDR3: TGTGCCAGCAGTGTCACTAGCGGGGGGAGTAGGGATACGCAGTATTTT.

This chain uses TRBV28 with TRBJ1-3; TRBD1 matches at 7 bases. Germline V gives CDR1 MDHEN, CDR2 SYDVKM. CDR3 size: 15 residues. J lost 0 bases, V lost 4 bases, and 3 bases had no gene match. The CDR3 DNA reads TGTGCCAGCAGTTCCGGGACAGCCTCTGGAAACACCATATATTTT. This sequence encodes CASSSGTASGNTIYF. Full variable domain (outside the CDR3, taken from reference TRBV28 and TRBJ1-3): DVKVTQSSRYLVKRTGEKVFLECVQDMDHENMFWYRQDPGLGLRLIYFSYDVKMKEKGDIPEGYSVSREKKERFSLILESASTNQTSMYLCASSSGTASGNTIYFGEGSWLTVV.

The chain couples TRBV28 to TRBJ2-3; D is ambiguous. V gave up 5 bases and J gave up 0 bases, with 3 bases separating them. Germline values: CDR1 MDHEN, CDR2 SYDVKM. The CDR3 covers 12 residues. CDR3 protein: CASSQSTDTQYF. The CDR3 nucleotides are TGTGCCAGCAGTCAAAGCACAGATACGCAGTATTTT.